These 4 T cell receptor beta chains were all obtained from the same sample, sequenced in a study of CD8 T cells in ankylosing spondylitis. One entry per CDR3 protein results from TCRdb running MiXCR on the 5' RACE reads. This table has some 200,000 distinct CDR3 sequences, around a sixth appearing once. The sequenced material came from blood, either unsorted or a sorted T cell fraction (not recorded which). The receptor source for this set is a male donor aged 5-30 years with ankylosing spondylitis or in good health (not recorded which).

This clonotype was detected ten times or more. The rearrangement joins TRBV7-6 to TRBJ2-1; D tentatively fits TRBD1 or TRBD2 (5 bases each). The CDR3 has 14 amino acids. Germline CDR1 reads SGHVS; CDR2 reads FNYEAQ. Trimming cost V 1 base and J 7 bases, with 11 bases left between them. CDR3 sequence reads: CASSLEGPRNEQFF. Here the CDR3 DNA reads TGTGCCAGCAGCTTAGAGGGACCTAGGAATGAGCAGTTCTTC. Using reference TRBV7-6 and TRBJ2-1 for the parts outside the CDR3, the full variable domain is GAGVSQSPRYKVTKRGQDVALRCDPISGHVSLYWYRQALGQGPEFLTYFNYEAQQDKSGLPNDRFSAERPEGSISTLTIQRTEQRDSAMYRCASSLEGPRNEQFFGPGTRLTVL.

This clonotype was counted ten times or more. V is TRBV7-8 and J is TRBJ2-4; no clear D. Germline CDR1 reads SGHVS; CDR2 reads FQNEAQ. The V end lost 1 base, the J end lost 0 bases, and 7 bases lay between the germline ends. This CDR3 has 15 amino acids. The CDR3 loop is CASSLEGLAKNIQYF. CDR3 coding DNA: TGTGCCAGCAGCTTAGAGGGATTAGCCAAAAACATTCAGTACTTC.

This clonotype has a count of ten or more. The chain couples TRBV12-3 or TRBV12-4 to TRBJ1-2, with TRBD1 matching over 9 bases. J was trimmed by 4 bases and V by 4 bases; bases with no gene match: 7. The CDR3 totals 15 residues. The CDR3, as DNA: TGTGCCAGCAGTTCCCCGGGACAGGGTGTCTATGGCTACACCTTC. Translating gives CASSSPGQGVYGYTF.

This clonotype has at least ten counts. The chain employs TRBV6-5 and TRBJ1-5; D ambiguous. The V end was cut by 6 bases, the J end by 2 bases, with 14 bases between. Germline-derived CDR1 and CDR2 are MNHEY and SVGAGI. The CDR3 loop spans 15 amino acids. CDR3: CASSRRGLGNQPQHF. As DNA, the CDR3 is TGTGCCAGCAGCCGGCGTGGGCTTGGCAATCAGCCCCAGCATTTT.